What follows are 31 T cell receptor beta chains derived from one specimen sequenced in a study of radiotherapy plus CTLA-4 blockade in lung cancer. Sequencing used immunoSEQ multiplex PCR; TCRdb keeps in-frame clones, though not all of them. The sample yields under 95,000 clones, roughly 80% seen once. Material: peripheral blood, obtained from a patient treated with radiotherapy plus ipilimumab. The source is a human donor with non-small cell lung cancer who had stable disease on radiotherapy plus ipilimumab.

This rearrangement joins TRBV5-5 to TRBJ1-3, with D maybe TRBD1 (5 bases). The ends were cut back, 0 bases at V and 9 bases at J, with 13 bases in the middle. The germline V gene has CDR1 SGHKS and CDR2 YYEKEE (reference sequence). The CDR3 contains 14 residues. DNA of the CDR3: TGTGCCAGCAGCTTGGGGGGCACCAGGAGCACCATATATTTT. It translates to CASSLGGTRSTIYF.

The count of this clone is one. The V call is TRBV11-1, the J call TRBJ2-7; 7 bases line up with TRBD2. Per the germline V gene, CDR1 is SGHAT and CDR2 is FQDESV (reference sequence). This CDR3 is 15 amino acids long. V lost 5 bases to trimming and J lost 2 bases; unmatched junction nucleotides: 9. The CDR3 DNA is TGTGCCAGCAGCCCCCAAAGGCTAGCGGCCTACGAGCAGTACTTC. It encodes CASSPQRLAAYEQYF.

The J gene is TRBJ2-3, the V gene TRBV5-1, with a tentative D call TRBD1 (6 bases). The V end lost 3 bases, the J end lost 5 bases, and 16 bases lay between the germline ends. Germline CDR1 is SGHRS and CDR2 is YFSETQ. The CDR3 totals 15 residues. CDR3 sequence (DNA): TGCGCCAGCAGCTCCCTGTCGGCAGGGGTAGATACGCAGTATTTT. Protein sequence: CASSSLSAGVDTQYF.

The gene calls are TRBV7-2 and TRBJ1-2; D gene unclear. The CDR3 covers 12 residues. Germline-derived CDR1 and CDR2 are SGHTA and FQGNSA. The germline V and J ends were trimmed by 2 bases and 7 bases, with 8 bases remaining between them. CDR3 bases: TGTGCCAGCAGCTTATTAGGATTTGGCTACACCTTC. This sequence encodes CASSLLGFGYTF.

About this clone: The junction shows a germline mismatch at one end, possibly a read error. V is TRBV7-7 and J is TRBJ2-5, with 10 bases aligning to TRBD1. CDR3 length: 16 amino acids. Germline loops: CDR1 SSHAT, CDR2 FNYEAQ (reference sequence). The CDR3 here is CASSLWRTGGQETQYF. DNA for the CDR3: TGTGCTAGCAGCTTATGGAGGACAGGGGGCCAAGAGACCCAGTACTTC.

The J gene is TRBJ2-1, the V gene TRBV4-2; 7 bases agree with TRBD2. Germline V gene sequence: CDR1 LGHNA, CDR2 YNFKEQ. Unmatched junction bases numbered 12, after V lost 0 bases and J lost 7 bases. The CDR3 contains 17 residues. In nucleotides, the CDR3 is TGTGCCAGCAGCCAAGATTGGGCGGGAGTTGGGGAGAATGAGCAGTTCTTC. Its protein product is CASSQDWAGVGENEQFF.

The chain joins TRBV7-8 to TRBJ2-2; 8 nucleotides agree with TRBD2. Germline values: CDR1 SGHVS, CDR2 FQNEAQ. V trimming: 2 bases; J trimming: 9 bases; junction bases outside the gene matches: 11. This CDR3 is built from 16 residues. The CDR3 region has the DNA TGTGCCAGCAGCTTAAGGCTAGCGGGCGGGTCGTGGGAGCTGTTTTTT. Its translation is CASSLRLAGGSWELFF.

The rearrangement links TRBV5-1 to TRBJ2-3; 11 positions agree with TRBD2. Germline trimming cut 5 bases from V and 5 bases from J; bases unmatched to any gene: 4. The CDR3 consists of 14 residues. Germline CDR1 and CDR2: SGHRS and YFSETQ. In nucleotides, the CDR3 is TGCGCCAGCAGACCTAGCGGGGGGCAAGATACGCAGTATTTT. Translated, it gives CASRPSGGQDTQYF.

CDR3 amino acids: CASSLGLGNYGYTF. Written as DNA, the CDR3 is TGTGCCAGCAGCTTAGGACTGGGAAACTATGGCTACACCTTC. V usage is TRBV7-9 and J usage is TRBJ1-2, with D unclear. CDR3 length: 14 amino acids. Trimming shortened V by 1 base and J by 2 bases, and 8 bases separated the two germline ends. The germline CDR1 and CDR2 sequences are SEHNR and FQNEAQ (reference sequence).

This sequence joins TRBV11-3 and TRBJ2-5; D may match TRBD1 or TRBD2 (5 bases each). The CDR3 runs to 13 residues. From germline, CDR1 is SGHNT and CDR2 YENEEA. With 0 bases removed from V and 4 bases from J, the gap between germline ends came to 6 bases. DNA of the CDR3: TGTGCCAGCAGCTTAGATGGGGGAGAGACCCAGTACTTC. Amino acids: CASSLDGGETQYF.

The gene calls are TRBV27 and TRBJ2-1; 8 bases map to TRBD2. The V segment lost 3 bases and the J segment 6 bases; nucleotides outside the gene matches: 7. The CDR3 spans 15 residues. Germline assignment: CDR1 MNHEY and CDR2 SMNVEV (reference sequence). CDR3 bases: TGTGCCAGCAGTTTTGTAGCGGGAAGGGGCAATGAGCAGTTCTTC. The encoded protein is CASSFVAGRGNEQFF.

This clone has a single count. V gene TRBV6-5 combines with J gene TRBJ2-5; 10 positions agree with TRBD2. The end of the DNA fits TRBJ2-7 better, so the J call may be wrong. Germline V lookup: CDR1 MNHEY, CDR2 SVGAGI. The length of the CDR3 is 14 residues. The CDR3 coding sequence is TGTGCCAGCAGCCCTAGCGGGAGCTCCTACGAGCAGTACTTC. Translation: CASSPSGSSYEQYF.

The chain combines TRBV5-5 with TRBJ1-2, with 8 nucleotides matching TRBD1. The CDR3 loop spans 16 amino acids. The V segment lost 3 bases and the J segment 0 bases; nucleotides outside the gene matches: 7. Germline-derived CDR1 and CDR2 are SGHKS and YYEKEE (reference sequence). The CDR3 bases are TGTGCCAGCAGCTCGAACCCGACAGGGGCTAACTATGGCTACACCTTC. Protein product: CASSSNPTGANYGYTF.

This chain links TRBV6-7 with TRBJ1-4, with D possibly matching TRBD1 (6 bases). TRBV6-7 belongs to the ORF category, with a function that is uncertain. The CDR3 runs 14 residues. V lost 5 bases and J 7 bases, leaving 14 bases between the germline ends. In DNA, the CDR3 is TGTGCCAGCAGTAAGGACAGAGAGGTTGAAAAACTGTTTTTT. Protein product: CASSKDREVEKLFF.

CDR3 sequence reads: CASSYSQENEQFF. For the CDR3, the DNA is TGTGCCAGCAGTTATTCCCAGGAAAATGAGCAGTTCTTC. The chain is built from TRBV6-5 and TRBJ2-1; D ambiguous. The CDR3 runs to 13 residues. Trimming stripped 3 bases from V and 7 bases from J, with 10 bases between. Germline CDR1 and CDR2: MNHEY and SVGAGI.

The chain is built from TRBV9 and TRBJ1-1, with a weak D call TRBD1 (6 bases). V lost 4 bases to trimming and J lost 1 base, with 11 bases between them. Germline loops: CDR1 SGDLS, CDR2 YYNGEE. CDR3 length equals 14 residues. For the CDR3, the DNA is TGTGCCAGCAGCTTTCGGACAGAGAACACTGAAGCTTTCTTT. Protein sequence: CASSFRTENTEAFF.

This chain links TRBV7-3 with TRBJ2-7; possibly TRBD2 for D (6 bases). Germline-derived CDR1 and CDR2 are SGHTA and FQGTGA. V was clipped by 3 bases and J by 6 bases, with 15 bases between them. There are 14 residues in the CDR3. The CDR3 here is CASSLGGAGSEQYF. CDR3 bases: TGTGCCAGCAGCTTGGGTGGCGCGGGATCCGAGCAGTACTTC.

This clone turned up a few times. The chain recombines TRBV7-2 with TRBJ2-3; perhaps D is TRBD1 or TRBD2 (5 bases each). Trimming shortened V by 5 bases and J by 0 bases, and 18 bases separated the two germline ends. The CDR3 totals 17 residues. The V gene's germline CDR1 is SGHTA and CDR2 FQGNSA. In DNA form, the CDR3 reads TGTGCCAGCAGCATCTCCGGGGCCACTACTAGCACAGATACGCAGTATTTT. This sequence encodes CASSISGATTSTDTQYF.

This clone was recorded a few times. The gene calls are TRBV4-2 and TRBJ1-5, with D maybe TRBD1 (5 bases). Trimming took 0 bases from V and 2 from J, leaving 17 bases between them. CDR3 length: 18 amino acids. CDR1 is LGHNA and CDR2 is YNFKEQ in the germline V gene. Here the CDR3 reads CASSQEGLSGFGNQPQHF. DNA of the CDR3: TGTGCCAGCAGCCAAGAAGGGCTTTCAGGGTTCGGCAATCAGCCCCAGCATTTT.

The chain links TRBV18 to TRBJ1-1; TRBD1 is a possible D gene (6 bases). Germline loops: CDR1 KGHSH, CDR2 LQKENI. The CDR3 sequence is 14 residues long. Trimming cost V 4 bases and J 6 bases, with 15 bases left between them. CDR3 nucleotide sequence: TGTGCCAGCTCACAAAGTACAGGGTTGGCTGAAGCTTTCTTT. It is translated as CASSQSTGLAEAFF.

This chain links TRBV7-9 with TRBJ1-3, with D possibly matching TRBD1 (5 bases). V lost 11 bases and J lost 3, with 20 bases in between. The germline V gene has CDR1 SEHNR and CDR2 FQNEAQ (reference sequence). The CDR3 is 15 residues long. CDR3 in DNA: TGTGCCTCCAAAGGAACAGGAGGGTTTGGAAACACCATATATTTT. Encoded protein: CASKGTGGFGNTIYF. Looking up the rest from reference TRBV7-9 and TRBJ1-3 gives the full variable domain: DTGVSQNPRHKITKRGQNVTFRCDPISEHNRLYWYRQTLGQGPEFLTYFQNEAQLEKSRLLSDRFSAERPKGSFSTLEIQRTEQGDSAMYLCASKGTGGFGNTIYFGEGSWLTVV.

The chain carries TRBV27 and TRBJ1-5; maybe TRBD1 (6 bases). V was trimmed by 6 bases and J by 0 bases, leaving 15 bases between them. The CDR3 length is 16 residues. The V gene's germline CDR1 is MNHEY and CDR2 SMNVEV (reference sequence). The CDR3 bases are TGTGCCAGCAGACTACACAGGGCCCCTAGCAATCAGCCCCAGCATTTT. Translation: CASRLHRAPSNQPQHF.

The rearrangement joins TRBV28 to TRBJ2-1, with D possibly TRBD1 on 5 matching bases. CDR3 length: 19 residues. The V end lost 2 bases, the J end lost 12 bases, and 32 bases lay between the germline ends. From germline, CDR1 is MDHEN and CDR2 SYDVKM. In DNA form, the CDR3 reads TGTGCCAGCAGTTTACCCCCCCCGGGCCCGTTAATCACTCAGGGATGGCAGTTCTTC. Its translation: CASSLPPPGPLITQGWQFF.

The V and J genes are TRBV5-1 and TRBJ1-2; D possibly corresponds to TRBD1 (6 bases). The CDR3 has 15 residues. Between the trimmed V and J ends, which lost 0 bases and 4 bases, there was a span of 13 bases. The germline V gene encodes CDR1 SGHRS and CDR2 YFSETQ. For the CDR3, the DNA is TGCGCCAGCAGCTTGGTGCTGGACAGATCCTATGGCTACACCTTC. Amino acids: CASSLVLDRSYGYTF.

The sample holds one count of this clone. This rearrangement joins TRBV14 to TRBJ2-3; a weak D match, TRBD2 (6 bases). The CDR3 runs to 15 residues. Trimming cost V 2 bases and J 1 base, with 10 bases left between them. Germline V gene lookup returns CDR1 SGHDN and CDR2 FVKESK. CDR3 region: CASSQLASRTDTQYF. CDR3 nucleotide sequence: TGTGCCAGCAGCCAACTAGCGAGTCGCACAGATACGCAGTATTTT. Variable domain in full (rest from reference TRBV14 and TRBJ2-3): EAGVTQFPSHSVIEKGQTVTLRCDPISGHDNLYWYRRVMGKEIKFLLHFVKESKQDESGMPNNRFLAERTGGTYSTLKVQPAELEDSGVYFCASSQLASRTDTQYFGPGTRLTVL.

This clone was observed once. Here the CDR3 DNA reads TGCGCCAGCAGCTTTAGTCAGGGGAACACCGGGGAGCTGTTTTTT. Its translation is CASSFSQGNTGELFF. This chain joins TRBV5-1 and TRBJ2-2; D may be TRBD1 (5 bases). Germline CDR1 SGHRS, CDR2 YFSETQ. Trimming took off 2 bases at V and 1 base at J, with 9 bases between the two ends. The CDR3 totals 15 residues.

The V gene is TRBV30, the J gene TRBJ1-5; 9 positions agree with TRBD1. The germline CDR1 and CDR2 sequences are GTSNPN and SVGIG (reference sequence). V gave up 0 bases and J gave up 7 bases; unmatched junction bases: 4. The CDR3 loop spans 14 amino acids. CDR3 region: CAWSVRTGEQPQHF. CDR3 nucleotides: TGTGCCTGGAGTGTACGGACAGGGGAACAGCCCCAGCATTTT.

This clone was counted between two and nine times. The V and J genes are TRBV27 and TRBJ2-1; 7 bases are a match to TRBD2. The germline V gene has CDR1 MNHEY and CDR2 SMNVEV (reference sequence). The CDR3 spans 19 residues. The ends lost 3 bases at V and 10 bases at J; junction bases unmatched: 24. CDR3: CASSFDLSISGGSSREQFF. In DNA, the CDR3 is TGTGCCAGCAGTTTTGACCTTTCGATTAGTGGCGGGAGTTCCCGCGAGCAGTTCTTC.

V gene TRBV27 combines with J gene TRBJ1-2; the match to TRBD1 covers 10 bases. From germline, CDR1 is MNHEY and CDR2 SMNVEV (reference sequence). Trimming at V came to 5 bases and at J to 7 bases, leaving 10 bases not matched to a gene. The CDR3 spans 15 residues. CDR3 amino acids: CASSHRQGALLGYTF. CDR3 sequence (DNA): TGTGCCAGCAGTCACAGACAGGGGGCCCTTCTTGGCTACACCTTC.

The chain uses TRBV5-1 and TRBJ1-5; D is unresolved. The germline CDR1 and CDR2 sequences are SGHRS and YFSETQ. Trimming stripped 0 bases from V and 5 bases from J, with 6 bases between. CDR3 length: 13 amino acids. CDR3 nucleotides: TGCGCCAGCAGCTTGGGGGGAGATCAGCCCCAGCATTTT. Protein sequence: CASSLGGDQPQHF.

A single count supports this clone. The rearrangement links TRBV6-1 to TRBJ1-4, with D maybe TRBD1 (6 bases). The CDR3 loop spans 15 amino acids. Germline values: CDR1 MNHNS, CDR2 SASEGT. The V and J ends lost 2 bases and 5 bases respectively, with 12 bases between them. The CDR3 DNA sequence: TGTGCCAGCAGTGAAAATGAGGGGGGCAATGAAAAACTGTTTTTT. Encoded protein: CASSENEGGNEKLFF.